The next 28 T cell receptor beta chains were all read from a single sample in a study of blood T cell repertoires in COVID-19. Assay: immunoSEQ multiplex PCR; the TCRdb copy retains only in-frame clones and omits some. This table has about 200,000 clones, around nine tenths appearing once. The specimen was peripheral blood. These receptors all stem from a man in his forties or fifties with COVID-19, enrolled during active disease.

The rearrangement joins TRBV27 to TRBJ1-6; D remains unclear. Germline loops: CDR1 MNHEY, CDR2 SMNVEV (reference sequence). CDR3 size: 16 residues. The V end lost 2 bases, the J end lost 7 bases, and 15 bases lay between the germline ends. DNA of the CDR3: TGTGCCAGCAGTTTACGTCCTCGGGTGTTCAATTCACCCCTCCACTTT. This encodes CASSLRPRVFNSPLHF.

The chain recombines TRBV28 with TRBJ1-1; a weak D match, TRBD1 (5 bases). This CDR3 contains 16 residues. Trimming removed 5 bases at V and 6 bases at J, with 22 bases between. Germline V CDR1 and CDR2: MDHEN, SYDVKM. The CDR3 sequence is CASSPAGPPGLSEAFF. The CDR3 region has the DNA TGTGCCAGCAGTCCCGCAGGGCCGCCGGGACTATCTGAAGCTTTCTTT. Drawing the rest from reference TRBV28 and TRBJ1-1, the complete variable domain is DVKVTQSSRYLVKRTGEKVFLECVQDMDHENMFWYRQDPGLGLRLIYFSYDVKMKEKGDIPEGYSVSREKKERFSLILESASTNQTSMYLCASSPAGPPGLSEAFFGQGTRLTVV.

This clone was observed a handful of times. The V and J genes are TRBV19 and TRBJ2-1; 8 bases fit TRBD2. Germline V gene lookup returns CDR1 LNHDA and CDR2 SQIVND (reference sequence). V shed 6 bases, J shed 3 bases, and the junction held 10 bases outside the gene matches. The CDR3 totals 16 residues. The CDR3 region is CASRLRGGRNYNEQFF. In DNA form, the CDR3 reads TGTGCCAGTAGGCTCCGTGGCGGGAGGAACTACAATGAGCAGTTCTTC.

The J gene is TRBJ1-6, the V gene TRBV6-6; D uncertain. The CDR3 is made up of 15 amino acids. Deletions cut 1 base from V and 0 bases from J, with 4 bases between. Germline CDR1 is MNHNY and CDR2 is SVGAGI (reference sequence). CDR3 residues: CASSYLSSYNSPLHF. DNA for the CDR3: TGTGCCAGCAGTTACTTGAGCTCCTATAATTCACCCCTCCACTTT.

This chain joins TRBV24-1 and TRBJ1-5; 7 bases line up with TRBD1. Germline V gene data show CDR1 as KGHDR and CDR2 as SFDVKD. This CDR3 comprises 18 residues. V trimming: 6 bases; J trimming: 0 bases; junction bases outside the gene matches: 13. CDR3 sequence: CATSQGWTGIYSNQPQHF. The DNA of the CDR3 is TGTGCCACCAGTCAGGGGTGGACAGGAATTTATAGCAATCAGCCCCAGCATTTT.

The genes are TRBV7-9 and TRBJ2-7, with TRBD1 as a possible D gene (6 bases). The germline V gene encodes CDR1 SEHNR and CDR2 FQNEAQ (reference sequence). The V end lost 5 bases, the J end lost 7 bases, and 18 bases lay between the germline ends. The CDR3 loop spans 14 amino acids. CDR3 sequence reads: CASSLQEQGKEQYF. CDR3 in DNA: TGTGCCAGCAGCCTACAAGAACAGGGAAAAGAGCAGTACTTC.

The chain recombines TRBV7-3 with TRBJ2-5; perhaps TRBD2 as D (6 bases). The CDR3 totals 13 residues. V lost 5 bases to trimming and J lost 5 bases, with 12 bases between them. Germline values: CDR1 SGHTA, CDR2 FQGTGA. The DNA of the CDR3 is TGTGCCAGCAGCCCCGGGACTGGGGAGACCCAGTACTTC. Translation: CASSPGTGETQYF.

The chain recombines TRBV5-1 with TRBJ2-5; 9 positions match TRBD1. CDR3 length equals 15 residues. Losses at the gene ends were 3 bases for V and 5 bases for J; bases not matched to a gene: 8. Germline CDR1 SGHRS, CDR2 YFSETQ. CDR3: CASSWGGTGFETQYF. For the CDR3, the DNA is TGCGCCAGCAGCTGGGGAGGGACAGGGTTTGAGACCCAGTACTTC.

This clone has just a few counts. This rearrangement joins TRBV6-5 to TRBJ1-5; 11 bases align to TRBD1. The CDR3 contains 14 residues. Germline CDR1 is MNHEY and CDR2 is SVGAGI. V dropped 5 bases and J dropped 6; count of bases not matched to a gene: 3. DNA of the CDR3: TGTGCCAGCAGTCCGGGACAGGGGGTTCAGCCCCAGCATTTT. This codes for CASSPGQGVQPQHF.

The chain uses TRBV30 and TRBJ1-5, with TRBD1 matching 8 bases. CDR3 length: 13 residues. V lost 5 bases, J lost 3 bases, and 3 bases stayed unmatched. Per the germline V gene, CDR1 is GTSNPN and CDR2 is SVGIG (reference sequence). The chain's CDR3 is CAWAGGSNQPQHF. As DNA, the CDR3 is TGTGCCTGGGCAGGGGGCTCCAATCAGCCCCAGCATTTT.

This clone was counted a few times. The chain recombines TRBV14 with TRBJ1-3; tentative D call: TRBD1 (5 bases). Germline lookup yields CDR1 SGHDN and CDR2 FVKESK. V was trimmed by 4 bases and J by 4 bases, leaving 14 bases between them. This CDR3 comprises 15 residues. The CDR3 bases are TGTGCCAGCAGCCTCGCGAGGACAAGAGGAAACACCATATATTTT. This translates into CASSLARTRGNTIYF.

The V gene is TRBV6-5, the J gene TRBJ2-2; tentatively, D is TRBD2 (5 bases). Germline V gene data show CDR1 as MNHEY and CDR2 as SVGAGI. The CDR3 covers 15 residues. V was pared by 8 bases and J by 5 bases, with 18 bases between. The CDR3 here is CASGRMGSWTGELFF. Here the CDR3 DNA reads TGTGCCAGCGGGCGGATGGGGAGTTGGACCGGGGAGCTGTTTTTT.

The chain has TRBV6-1 and TRBJ2-7, with TRBD2 identical over 12 bases. This CDR3 comprises 15 residues. V gave up 5 bases and J gave up 3 bases; unmatched junction bases: 5. CDR1 and CDR2 (germline): MNHNS, SASEGT. This chain's CDR3 is CASSKRTSGNYEQYF. The DNA of the CDR3 is TGTGCCAGCAGTAAAAGGACTAGCGGGAACTACGAGCAGTACTTC.

V and J are TRBV5-1 and TRBJ2-4, with TRBD2 as a possible D gene (5 bases). V dropped 0 bases and J dropped 1 base, with 11 bases sitting between them. Germline-derived CDR1 and CDR2 are SGHRS and YFSETQ. The CDR3 is 16 residues long. This CDR3 reads CASSLAVGEAKNIQYF. The CDR3 DNA reads as TGCGCCAGCAGCTTGGCCGTCGGGGAGGCCAAAAACATTCAGTACTTC.

This clone was recorded only once. The chain is built from TRBV5-1 and TRBJ2-1, with 15 bases fitting TRBD2. This CDR3 is built from 16 residues. CDR1 SGHRS and CDR2 YFSETQ come from the germline V gene. J gave up 8 bases and V 2 bases, and 5 bases lay outside the gene matches. CDR3 sequence reads: CASSLGLAGGPHEQFF. The CDR3 nucleotides read TGCGCCAGCAGCTTAGGACTAGCGGGGGGGCCGCATGAGCAGTTCTTC. The full variable domain, rest sourced from reference TRBV5-1 and TRBJ2-1, is KAGVTQTPRYLIKTRGQQVTLSCSPISGHRSVSWYQQTPGQGLQFLFEYFSETQRNKGNFPGRFSGRQFSNSRSEMNVSTLELGDSALYLCASSLGLAGGPHEQFFGPGTRLTVL.

For the CDR3, the DNA is TGTGCCAGCAGCCCATCCTCCGGGACTAGCGGGAGAGAGACCCAGTACTTC. Protein: CASSPSSGTSGRETQYF. The genes are TRBV28 and TRBJ2-5; 14 bases are a match to TRBD2. The ends lost 6 bases at V and 4 bases at J; junction bases unmatched: 10. This CDR3 is built from 17 residues. Germline V CDR1 and CDR2: MDHEN, SYDVKM. Full variable domain (remainder filled in from reference TRBV28 and TRBJ2-5): DVKVTQSSRYLVKRTGEKVFLECVQDMDHENMFWYRQDPGLGLRLIYFSYDVKMKEKGDIPEGYSVSREKKERFSLILESASTNQTSMYLCASSPSSGTSGRETQYFGPGTRLLVL.

The rearrangement joins TRBV5-4 to TRBJ2-3; D is possibly TRBD1 (6 bases). The CDR3 runs to 13 residues. CDR1 SGHNT and CDR2 YYREEE come from the germline V gene (reference sequence). V lost 4 bases and J lost 4, with 10 bases in between. CDR3: CASSPAGADTQYF. The CDR3 nucleotides read TGTGCCAGCAGCCCCGCAGGGGCAGATACGCAGTATTTT.

The gene calls are TRBV3-1 (or the pseudogene TRBV3-2) and TRBJ2-3, with D tentatively TRBD2 (7 bases). The V end was cut by 3 bases, the J end by 0 bases, with 10 bases between. There are 15 residues in the CDR3. Germline-derived CDR1 and CDR2 are LGHDT and YNNKEL (reference sequence). CDR3: CASSQGGRSTDTQYF. CDR3 DNA sequence: TGTGCCAGCAGCCAGGGGGGGCGTAGCACAGATACGCAGTATTTT.

The chain is built from TRBV4-1 and TRBJ1-4; TRBD1 matches 12 bases. This CDR3 contains 18 residues. Germline V lookup: CDR1 MGHRA, CDR2 YSYEKL. V shed 2 bases, J shed 2 bases, and the junction held 6 bases outside the gene matches. The CDR3 loop reads CASSQSGDRGLTNEKLFF. The CDR3 nucleotides read TGCGCCAGCAGCCAAAGCGGGGACAGGGGGCTGACTAATGAAAAACTGTTTTTT.

The chain carries TRBV4-1 and TRBJ1-1; D is possibly TRBD1 (6 bases). The V end lost 4 bases, the J end lost 12 bases, and 21 bases lay between the germline ends. Germline CDR1 reads MGHRA; CDR2 reads YSYEKL. The CDR3 length is 14 residues. For the CDR3, the DNA is TGCGCCAGCAGCCCACTTCTCCCGGGACACAGGACTTTCTTT. Its protein product is CASSPLLPGHRTFF.

V is TRBV9 and J is TRBJ1-5; tentative D call: TRBD1 (5 bases). Trimming removed 2 bases from V and 1 base from J, with 10 bases in between. The germline CDR1 and CDR2 sequences are SGDLS and YYNGEE. The CDR3 is made up of 15 amino acids. The CDR3 reads CASSVSGDSNQPQHF. DNA for the CDR3: TGTGCCAGCAGCGTTTCGGGGGACAGCAATCAGCCCCAGCATTTT.

J is TRBJ1-4 and V is TRBV3-1 (or the pseudogene TRBV3-2), with unresolved D. The CDR3 totals 14 residues. Germline V gene sequence: CDR1 LGHDT, CDR2 YNNKEL (reference sequence). The ends were cut back, 1 base at V and 4 bases at J, with 7 bases in the middle. CDR3 nucleotides: TGTGCCAGCAGCCAAGGAGGATATAATGAAAAACTGTTTTTT. It is translated as CASSQGGYNEKLFF.

The chain has TRBV29-1 and TRBJ1-2; D is perhaps TRBD1 (5 bases). V was pared by 3 bases and J by 2 bases, with 7 bases between. The CDR3 has 12 residues. Germline assignment: CDR1 SQVTM and CDR2 ANQGSEA. CDR3 in amino acids: CSVDRVNYGYTF. In DNA, the CDR3 is TGCAGCGTTGACAGGGTGAACTATGGCTACACCTTC.

The chain couples TRBV19 to TRBJ1-5, with D possibly matching TRBD1 (5 bases). The V end was cut by 7 bases, the J end by 3 bases, with 10 bases between. The CDR3 consists of 13 residues. CDR1 LNHDA and CDR2 SQIVND come from the germline V gene (reference sequence). CDR3: CASNTGYNQPQHF. DNA for the CDR3: TGTGCCAGTAATACAGGTTACAATCAGCCCCAGCATTTT.

This clone has only a few counts. The rearrangement uses TRBV19 and TRBJ1-2, with a weak D call TRBD1 (5 bases). The V gene lost 0 bases and the J gene lost 0 bases, with 8 bases spanning the gap. This CDR3 is 15 amino acids long. Germline values: CDR1 LNHDA, CDR2 SQIVND (reference sequence). The CDR3 bases are TGTGCCAGTAGTATAGAGGGACTCCCTAACTATGGCTACACCTTC. Translated, it gives CASSIEGLPNYGYTF.

The chain recombines TRBV19 with TRBJ2-1, with TRBD2 identical over 12 bases. The CDR3 totals 15 residues. V gave up 4 bases and J gave up 3 bases; unmatched junction bases: 1. Germline loops: CDR1 LNHDA, CDR2 SQIVND (reference sequence). The CDR3 protein is CASSKLAGGYNEQFF. The DNA for the CDR3 is TGTGCCAGTAGTAAACTAGCGGGAGGCTACAATGAGCAGTTCTTC.

This chain links TRBV7-8 with TRBJ2-5, with 8 bases that match TRBD2. The germline V gene encodes CDR1 SGHVS and CDR2 FQNEAQ. V was pared by 2 bases and J by 3 bases, with 23 bases of the junction left unmatched. This CDR3 spans 21 amino acids. The CDR3 loop is CASSLPSRAGRGATFKETQYF. CDR3 coding DNA: TGTGCCAGCAGCTTACCCTCCCGAGCGGGGCGGGGGGCCACCTTTAAAGAGACCCAGTACTTC.

Many counts were recorded for this clone. The chain combines TRBV10-3 with TRBJ1-1, with 8 nucleotides matching TRBD1. V trimming: 2 bases; J trimming: 5 bases; junction bases outside the gene matches: 4. This CDR3 has 14 residues. Germline V lookup: CDR1 ENHRY, CDR2 SYGVKD. CDR3 nucleotide sequence: TGTGCCATCAGTGAGGTCAGGGGGCGGACTGAAGCTTTCTTT. The encoded protein is CAISEVRGRTEAFF.